The 3 T cell receptor beta chains below were found in one sample sequenced in a study of tissue T cells after allogeneic stem cell transplantation. This table comes from immunoSEQ multiplex PCR, and its TCRdb copy is limited to in-frame clones, with some not included. There are roughly 4,200 clones in the sample; roughly 50% occur only once, and approximately 39% lies in the top ten. The time point here: mouse harvest day 14 after allogeneic transplant. Each mouse received 10^7 T-cell-depleted marrow cells plus 10^6 splenic CD5+ T cells by tail vein. Sequencing was done on a sample of lymph node tissue. The receptors were sampled from a female BALB/c mouse given C57BL/6 T cells with graft-versus-host disease after an allogeneic hematopoietic cell transplant.

This clone is medium-sized. The gene symbols are mouse symbols. With the read ending 1 residue before the CDR3 end, the germline J gene is used to fill in that end. J is TRBJ2-7 and V is TRBV23; the tabulated D call, TRBD2, remains unverified against the DNA. Germline CDR1 is KGHTA and CDR2 is FQNQQP. This CDR3 is built from 14 residues. CDR3 DNA, as far as it was read: TGCTCCAGCAGTCGAGAGACTGGGGGGGCTGAACAGTAC. As protein: CSSSRETGGAEQY. The complete CDR3 sequence is CSSSRETGGAEQYF. The full variable domain, in which reference TRBV23 and TRBJ2-7 provide the parts outside the CDR3, is DAAVTQKPRYLIKMKGQEAEMKCIPEKGHTAVFWYQQKQSKELKFLIYFQNQQPLDQIDMVKERFSAVCPSSSLCSLGIRTCEAEDSALYLCSSSRETGGAEQYFGPGTRLTVL.

Turning to this clone: Gene labels here are mouse ones. The CDR3 extends 1 residue past the end of the read, so its final part is completed from the germline J gene. This chain joins TRBV13-1 and TRBJ2-7; 9 bases match TRBD2. The CDR3 runs to 13 residues. Per germline, CDR1 NSHNY and CDR2 SYGAGN. V was pared by 3 bases and J by 7 bases, with 5 bases of the junction left unmatched. The CDR3 bases that were read are TGTGCCAGCAGTGGGGTGACTGGGGGCGAACAGTAC. It codes for CASSGVTGGEQY. The whole CDR3 sequence reads CASSGVTGGEQYF.

About this clone itself: Genes and germline are mouse. The sequence runs out 1 residue before the end of the CDR3; the remainder is reconstructed from the germline J gene. The V and J genes are TRBV5 and TRBJ2-3, with D perhaps TRBD1 (5 bases). The CDR3 has 15 amino acids. Germline V gene data show CDR1 as LGHNA and CDR2 as YNLKQL (reference sequence). V lost 3 bases to trimming and J lost 0 bases, with 10 bases between them. CDR3 DNA (partial): TGTGCCAGCAGCCACCGGACATCTAGTGCAGAAACGCTGTAT. Protein: CASSHRTSSAETLY. The whole CDR3 sequence reads CASSHRTSSAETLYF.